These 24 T cell receptor beta chains originate from one sample sequenced in a study of T cells in Graves' hyperthyroidism and ophthalmopathy. The CDR3 regions of TCR beta were amplified from RNA transcripts. When the TCR CDR3 underwent first-round RT-PCR, the HTBI primer set was used. A single record per CDR3 protein comes from TCRdb applying MiXCR to the multiplex PCR reads. The sample yields a few hundred thousand distinct CDR3 sequences, less than 25% seen once. Source material: blood. The source of these receptors is a man between 18 and 29 years old with Graves' hyperthyroidism.

The table lists this clonotype with many counts. This chain connects TRBV7-2 to TRBJ2-7; weak D call: TRBD1 (6 bases). This CDR3 has 15 residues. The V and J ends lost 1 base and 2 bases respectively, with 12 bases between them. The V gene's germline CDR1 is SGHTA and CDR2 FQGNSA. The CDR3 coding sequence is TGTGCCAGCAGCTTAGTTACAGGGTTTCCCTACGAGCAGTACTTC. It yields the protein CASSLVTGFPYEQYF.

Details on this clonotype: This may stem from a read error, because a much larger clone lies one nucleotide away. This chain links TRBV5-1 with TRBJ2-6; D is undetermined. Trimming took 3 bases from V and 4 from J, leaving 11 bases between them. The CDR3 has 15 amino acids. Germline CDR1 SGHRS, CDR2 YFSETQ. The CDR3 spells CASSSPLSGANVLTF. The CDR3 DNA follows: TGCGCCAGCAGCTCCCCTTTGTCCGGGGCCAACGTCCTGACTTTC.

The chain joins TRBV10-1 to TRBJ2-7, with D perhaps given as TRBD1 or TRBD2 (6 bases each). V was pared by 5 bases and J by 2 bases, with 13 bases between. Germline CDR1 and CDR2: WNHNN and SYGVQD (reference sequence). This CDR3 spans 14 amino acids. CDR3 DNA: TGCGCCAGCAGTACAGGGTCGGGGGCCTACGAGCAGTACTTC. Protein: CASSTGSGAYEQYF.

V and J are TRBV12-3 or TRBV12-4 and TRBJ1-5; 8 nucleotides line up with TRBD1. This CDR3 is 16 amino acids long. Trimming removed 1 base from V and 4 bases from J; junction bases left unmatched: 6. CDR3 DNA sequence: TGTGCCAGCAGTTTAGGGACAGGGTTTTTTAATCAGCCCCAGCATTTT. Its protein is CASSLGTGFFNQPQHF.

This clonotype was observed at least ten times. V is TRBV6-1 and J is TRBJ2-5, with a possible D match to TRBD2 (6 bases). V was trimmed by 2 bases and J by 5 bases, leaving 9 bases between them. In germline, CDR1 is MNHNS, CDR2 SASEGT. There are 13 residues in the CDR3. The CDR3 loop is CASSEMEGETQYF. The CDR3 bases are TGTGCCAGCAGTGAAATGGAGGGGGAGACCCAGTACTTC.

This clonotype was recorded many times. This rearrangement joins TRBV6-5 to TRBJ2-7, with a weak D call TRBD2 (7 bases). The germline V gene has CDR1 MNHEY and CDR2 SVGAGI. Trimming stripped 8 bases from V and 2 bases from J, with 13 bases between. The CDR3 extends over 13 amino acids. The CDR3 here is CASGSGGPYEQYF. CDR3 sequence (DNA): TGTGCCAGCGGGTCCGGGGGGCCCTACGAGCAGTACTTC.

This clonotype was detected many times. V and J are TRBV12-3 or TRBV12-4 and TRBJ2-7; D possibly matches TRBD1 or TRBD2 (6 bases each). This CDR3 contains 15 residues. The V end was cut by 1 base, the J end by 1 base, with 11 bases between. This CDR3 reads CASSLGGASSYEQYF. CDR3 bases: TGTGCCAGCAGTTTAGGGGGGGCCTCATCCTACGAGCAGTACTTC.

This clonotype was observed at least ten times. The chain recombines TRBV4-1 with TRBJ2-5; TRBD2 matches 9 bases. CDR1 MGHRA and CDR2 YSYEKL come from the germline V gene. The CDR3 extends over 16 amino acids. Germline trimming cut 3 bases from V and 5 bases from J; bases unmatched to any gene: 10. The CDR3 DNA sequence: TGCGCCAGCAGCCAGGAGGCAACTAGCGGGTATGAGACCCAGTACTTC. Translating gives CASSQEATSGYETQYF.

The sample holds a few counts of this clonotype. The chain links TRBV4-1 to TRBJ2-7; possible D gene TRBD2, 5 bases. This CDR3 has 17 amino acids. Between the trimmed V and J ends, which lost 2 bases and 3 bases, there was a span of 20 bases. The germline CDR1 and CDR2 sequences are MGHRA and YSYEKL. CDR3 residues: CASSQQSFVVRDYEQYF. The DNA of the CDR3 is TGCGCCAGCAGCCAACAAAGCTTTGTGGTCCGGGACTACGAGCAGTACTTC.

This clonotype has a count of ten or more. V and J are TRBV28 and TRBJ2-2; D is undetermined. This CDR3 has 13 amino acids. Per germline, CDR1 MDHEN and CDR2 SYDVKM. Deletions cut 3 bases from V and 6 bases from J, with 8 bases between. As DNA, the CDR3 is TGTGCCAGCAGTTTCCCCGGACCCGGGGAGCTGTTTTTT. It encodes CASSFPGPGELFF.

This clonotype was seen many times. The chain has TRBV29-1 and TRBJ1-1; no definite D call. The germline gives CDR1 SQVTM, CDR2 ANQGSEA. CDR3 length equals 11 residues. Trimming removed 2 bases from V and 4 bases from J, with 5 bases in between. CDR3 amino acids: CSVEWITEAFF. Here the CDR3 DNA reads TGCAGCGTTGAATGGATCACTGAAGCTTTCTTT.

This clonotype was detected only a few times. The CDR3 nucleotides read TGTGCCACCAGCGTACAGGGCGATGAGCAGTTCTTC. This gives the protein CATSVQGDEQFF. The J gene is TRBJ2-1, the V gene TRBV24-1, with a tentative D call TRBD1 (6 bases). V was pared by 7 bases and J by 8 bases, with 11 bases between. Germline V lookup: CDR1 KGHDR, CDR2 SFDVKD. This CDR3 contains 12 residues.

The chain combines TRBV24-1 with TRBJ2-7; no definite D call. V was cut by 4 bases and J by 5 bases, with 11 bases left in between. The V gene's germline CDR1 is KGHDR and CDR2 SFDVKD. This CDR3 region has 13 residues. CDR3: CATSEPAGNEQYF. The CDR3 nucleotides are TGTGCCACCAGTGAGCCCGCAGGAAACGAGCAGTACTTC.

This clonotype was detected many times. This chain uses TRBV20-1 with TRBJ2-7, with D perhaps TRBD2 (5 bases). The germline V gene encodes CDR1 DFQATT and CDR2 SNEGSKA (reference sequence). The V end lost 4 bases, the J end lost 5 bases, and 15 bases lay between the germline ends. CDR3 length: 13 residues. In DNA, the CDR3 is TGCAGTGCTAACGGTATCGGACTCGACGAGCAGTACTTC. This gives the protein CSANGIGLDEQYF.

A few counts support this clonotype. The gene calls are TRBV27 and TRBJ2-7, with 7 bases that match TRBD1. The ends lost 6 bases at V and 4 bases at J; junction bases unmatched: 12. The CDR3 loop spans 15 amino acids. The germline CDR1 and CDR2 sequences are MNHEY and SMNVEV (reference sequence). CDR3 coding DNA: TGTGCCAGCAGCTCCTGGGGGACAGCCTCATACGAGCAGTACTTC. As protein: CASSSWGTASYEQYF.

Worth noting for this clonotype: This may stem from a read error, because a much larger clone lies one nucleotide away. The rearrangement joins TRBV11-2 to TRBJ1-4, with 7 bases lining up with TRBD1. The germline gives CDR1 SGHAT, CDR2 FQNNGV. The CDR3 length is 17 residues. CDR3 region: CVSSLVVPRGRSEKLFF. In DNA form, the CDR3 reads TGTGTCAGCAGCTTAGTGGTGCCCAGGGGGAGAAGTGAAAAACTGTTTTTT.

This clonotype was observed at least ten times. This chain connects TRBV6-2 or TRBV6-3 to TRBJ2-2; 7 bases agree with TRBD2. CDR1 is MNHEY, CDR2 SVGEGT, per germline. The V segment lost 0 bases and the J segment 4 bases; nucleotides outside the gene matches: 14. The CDR3 has 19 amino acids. CDR3 nucleotides: TGTGCCAGCAGTTACTCGAAGTTAAGGGCTAGCGGTGGCACCGGGGAGCTGTTTTTT. This gives the protein CASSYSKLRASGGTGELFF.

The chain links TRBV20-1 to TRBJ2-5, with D possibly being TRBD2 (6 bases). Germline CDR1 DFQATT, CDR2 SNEGSKA (reference sequence). This CDR3 has 13 amino acids. Trimming shortened V by 4 bases and J by 10 bases, and 19 bases separated the two germline ends. The CDR3 DNA sequence: TGCAGTGCTACCCCAGGAGGGATAAAAGACCAGTACTTC. Translating it yields CSATPGGIKDQYF.

This clonotype has ten or more counts. Here the CDR3 reads CAWSTGQSRYGYTF. The CDR3 DNA reads as TGTGCCTGGAGTACCGGACAGTCCCGCTATGGCTACACCTTC. The gene calls are TRBV30 and TRBJ1-2, with D possibly TRBD1 on 6 matching bases. Trimming shortened V by 2 bases and J by 4 bases, and 14 bases separated the two germline ends. Germline V CDR1 and CDR2: GTSNPN, SVGIG (reference sequence). CDR3 size: 14 residues.

This clonotype was detected ten times or more. The chain uses TRBV12-3 or TRBV12-4 and TRBJ1-2, with 10 bases identical to TRBD1. Losses at the gene ends were 5 bases for V and 4 bases for J; bases not matched to a gene: 10. The CDR3 spans 16 residues. For the CDR3, the DNA is TGTGCCAGCAGTCTCGACCGGGACAGGGGCTTCTATGGCTACACCTTC. This encodes CASSLDRDRGFYGYTF.

There are many counts of this clonotype. The genes are TRBV6-1 and TRBJ1-3; no firm D call. Per germline, CDR1 MNHNS and CDR2 SASEGT. The CDR3 has 17 amino acids. Trimming cost V 2 bases and J 0 bases, with 14 bases left between them. The CDR3 sequence is CASSESFGLSSGNTIYF. The CDR3 coding sequence is TGTGCCAGCAGTGAATCTTTCGGATTATCCTCTGGAAACACCATATATTTT.

This clonotype was seen ten or more times. A much larger clone differs from this one at a single base, so this may be a read error. The chain is built from TRBV2 and TRBJ2-7; D remains unclear. Trimming cost V 3 bases and J 2 bases, with 2 bases left between them. The length of the CDR3 is 11 residues. The V gene's germline CDR1 is SNHLY and CDR2 FYNNEI. The CDR3 region is CASSDPYEQYF. In DNA form, the CDR3 reads TGTGCCAGCAGTGACCCCTACGAGCAGTACTTC.

This clonotype was observed a handful of times. V is TRBV11-2 and J is TRBJ2-6; D gene uncertain. The CDR3 extends over 14 amino acids. Germline V gene data show CDR1 as SGHAT and CDR2 as FQNNGV. V was pared by 5 bases and J by 6 bases, with 11 bases between. The CDR3 spells CASSVGLSANVLTF. CDR3 sequence (DNA): TGTGCCAGCAGCGTGGGTTTATCGGCCAACGTCCTGACTTTC.

V gene TRBV12-3 or TRBV12-4 combines with J gene TRBJ1-3; 7 bases match TRBD1. The CDR3 covers 16 residues. Germline trimming cut 1 base from V and 1 base from J; bases unmatched to any gene: 4. CDR3 DNA sequence: TGTGCCAGCAGTTTAGTGACAGGGACGTCTGGAAACACCATATATTTT. Translating gives CASSLVTGTSGNTIYF.